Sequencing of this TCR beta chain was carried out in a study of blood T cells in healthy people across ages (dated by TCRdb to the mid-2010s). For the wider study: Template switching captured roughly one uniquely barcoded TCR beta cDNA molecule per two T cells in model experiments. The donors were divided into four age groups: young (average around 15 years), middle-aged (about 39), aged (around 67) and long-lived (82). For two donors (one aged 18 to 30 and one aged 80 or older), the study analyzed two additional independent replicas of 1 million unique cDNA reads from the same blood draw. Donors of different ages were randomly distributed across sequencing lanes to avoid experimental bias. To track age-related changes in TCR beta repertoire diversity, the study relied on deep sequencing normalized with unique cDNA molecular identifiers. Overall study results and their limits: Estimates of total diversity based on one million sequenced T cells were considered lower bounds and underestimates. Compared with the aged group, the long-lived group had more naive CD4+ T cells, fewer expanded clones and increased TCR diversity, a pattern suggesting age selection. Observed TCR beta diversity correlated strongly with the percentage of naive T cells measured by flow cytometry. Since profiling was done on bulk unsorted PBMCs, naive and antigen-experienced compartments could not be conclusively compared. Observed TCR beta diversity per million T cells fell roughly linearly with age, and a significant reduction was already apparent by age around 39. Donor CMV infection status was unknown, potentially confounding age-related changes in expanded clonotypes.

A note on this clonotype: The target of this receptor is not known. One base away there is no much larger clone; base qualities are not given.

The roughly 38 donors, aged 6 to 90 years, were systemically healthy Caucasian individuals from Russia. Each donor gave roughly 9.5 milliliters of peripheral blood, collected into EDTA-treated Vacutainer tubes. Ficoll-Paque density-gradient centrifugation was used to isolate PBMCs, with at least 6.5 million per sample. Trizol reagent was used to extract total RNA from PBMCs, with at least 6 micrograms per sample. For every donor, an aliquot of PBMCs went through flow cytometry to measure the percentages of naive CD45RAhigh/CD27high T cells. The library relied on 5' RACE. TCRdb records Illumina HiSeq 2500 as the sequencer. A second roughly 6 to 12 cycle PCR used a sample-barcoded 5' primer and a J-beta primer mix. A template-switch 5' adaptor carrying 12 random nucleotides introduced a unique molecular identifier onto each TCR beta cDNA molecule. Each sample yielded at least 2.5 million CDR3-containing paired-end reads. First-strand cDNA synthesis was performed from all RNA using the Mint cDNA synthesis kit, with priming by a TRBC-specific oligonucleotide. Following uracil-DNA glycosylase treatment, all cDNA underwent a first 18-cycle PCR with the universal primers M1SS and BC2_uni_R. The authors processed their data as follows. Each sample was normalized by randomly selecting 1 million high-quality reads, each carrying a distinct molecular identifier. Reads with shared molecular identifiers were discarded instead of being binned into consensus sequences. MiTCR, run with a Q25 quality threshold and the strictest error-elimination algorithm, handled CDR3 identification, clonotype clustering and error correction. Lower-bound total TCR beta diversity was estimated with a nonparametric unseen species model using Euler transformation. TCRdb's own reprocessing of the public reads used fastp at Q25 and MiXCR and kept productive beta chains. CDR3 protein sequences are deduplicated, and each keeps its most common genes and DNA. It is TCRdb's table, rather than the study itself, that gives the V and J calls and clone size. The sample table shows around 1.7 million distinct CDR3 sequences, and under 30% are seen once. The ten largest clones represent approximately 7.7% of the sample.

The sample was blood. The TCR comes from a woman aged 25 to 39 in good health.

This receptor carries the CDR3 CASSLGSGTGKPGELFF. Read as DNA, the sequence is TGTGCCAGCAGCTTAGGCTCCGGGACAGGCAAGCCTGGGGAGCTGTTTTTT. The chain is assembled from TRBV7-7 and TRBJ2-2; the central 8 bases match TRBD1. V loses 1 base at its end and J loses 8 bases; junction bases beyond the gene matches: 12. Taken from cysteine to phenylalanine, the CDR3 has 17 residues. The retained sequence is limited to the CDR3, 51 bases, with the frame set at the first base. For CDR1 and CDR2, the germline V gene (reference sequence) lists SSHAT and FNYEAQ. The variable domain in full, with residues beyond the CDR3 obtained from the reference TRBV7-7 and TRBJ2-2 genes, is GAGVSQSPRYKVTKRGQDVTLRCDPISSHATLYWYQQALGQGPEFLTYFNYEAQPDKSGLPSDRFSAERPEGSISTLTIQRTEQRDSAMYRCASSLGSGTGKPGELFFGEGSRLTVL.